The 29 T cell receptor beta chains below come from one sample, sequenced in a study of cytotoxic CD8 clonotypes in ibrutinib-treated CLL. Method: immunoSEQ multiplex PCR; TCRdb's copy keeps in-frame clones and lacks some. The table records 200,000 to 250,000 clones, roughly 77% of them present only once. Specimen: PBMCs, collected after 12 months of ibrutinib treatment. The receptors originated from a human donor with chronic lymphocytic leukemia.

As to this clone: One end of the junction fails to match germline, which may point to a read error. This rearrangement joins TRBV5-1 to TRBJ2-7, with 11 bases lining up with TRBD2. Per the germline V gene, CDR1 is SGHRS and CDR2 is YFSETQ. This CDR3 has 16 residues. The CDR3 loop is CASSLGSGTSGYGQYF. In DNA form, the CDR3 reads TGCGCCAGCAGCTTAGGATCCGGGACTAGCGGATACGGGCAGTACTTC.

The chain couples TRBV6-5 to TRBJ2-7; 7 bases map to TRBD1. J gave up 5 bases and V 6 bases, and 7 bases lay outside the gene matches. CDR3 length equals 13 residues. Germline V CDR1 and CDR2: MNHEY, SVGAGI. This chain's CDR3 is CASRPTGMDEQYF. The CDR3 DNA follows: TGTGCCAGCAGGCCGACAGGGATGGACGAGCAGTACTTC.

This clone appeared a few times. CDR3 residues: CSVVAISSYNEQFF. The CDR3, as DNA: TGCAGCGTTGTGGCGATTAGCTCCTACAATGAGCAGTTCTTC. This rearrangement joins TRBV29-1 to TRBJ2-1; D is uncertain. V lost 4 bases to trimming and J lost 0 bases, with 10 bases between them. The CDR3 totals 14 residues. Germline-derived CDR1 and CDR2 are SQVTM and ANQGSEA.

This clone was picked up one time. The chain employs TRBV28 and TRBJ2-1; a possible D gene is TRBD2 (6 bases). V was trimmed by 2 bases and J by 2 bases, leaving 13 bases between them. The CDR3 covers 16 residues. Germline CDR1 is MDHEN and CDR2 is SYDVKM. CDR3 in amino acids: CASSLRAGRPYNEQFF. The CDR3 region has the DNA TGTGCCAGCAGTTTAAGAGCGGGCCGGCCCTACAATGAGCAGTTCTTC. Full variable domain (missing parts from reference TRBV28 and TRBJ2-1): DVKVTQSSRYLVKRTGEKVFLECVQDMDHENMFWYRQDPGLGLRLIYFSYDVKMKEKGDIPEGYSVSREKKERFSLILESASTNQTSMYLCASSLRAGRPYNEQFFGPGTRLTVL.

This clone was observed a few times. This chain connects TRBV4-2 to TRBJ2-1; D is unclear. Trimming took 4 bases from V and 0 from J, leaving 10 bases between them. The CDR3 totals 15 residues. Germline V gene lookup returns CDR1 LGHNA and CDR2 YNFKEQ. CDR3 residues: CASSPAASSYNEQFF. CDR3 sequence (DNA): TGTGCCAGCAGCCCTGCAGCCAGCTCCTACAATGAGCAGTTCTTC.

This rearrangement joins TRBV5-1 to TRBJ2-5, with TRBD2 matching 7 bases. In germline, CDR1 is SGHRS, CDR2 YFSETQ. V lost 2 bases, J lost 3 bases, and 4 bases stayed unmatched. The CDR3 covers 14 residues. This CDR3 reads CASSFSGREETQYF. DNA of the CDR3: TGCGCCAGCAGCTTTTCAGGGAGGGAAGAGACCCAGTACTTC.

The chain combines TRBV7-2 with TRBJ2-7; TRBD1 aligns across 8 bases. Germline loops: CDR1 SGHTA, CDR2 FQGNSA. There are 15 residues in the CDR3. V lost 5 bases to trimming and J lost 2 bases; unmatched junction nucleotides: 8. CDR3 region: CASSQGQGAAYEQYF. The CDR3 DNA follows: TGTGCCAGCAGCCAGGGGCAGGGGGCGGCCTACGAGCAGTACTTC. The entire variable domain, with the rest obtained from reference TRBV7-2 and TRBJ2-7, is as follows: GAGVSQSPSNKVTEKGKDVELRCDPISGHTALYWYRQSLGQGLEFLIYFQGNSAPDKSGLPSDRFSAERTGGSVSTLTIQRTQQEDSAVYLCASSQGQGAAYEQYFGPGTRLTVT.

The V call is TRBV28, the J call TRBJ1-5, with D uncertain. This CDR3 has 14 amino acids. The V and J ends lost 4 bases and 6 bases respectively, with 13 bases between them. CDR1 is MDHEN, CDR2 SYDVKM, per germline. The CDR3, as DNA: TGTGCCAGCAGTTCACTGTTCGGTACTCAGCCCCAGCATTTT. Translation: CASSSLFGTQPQHF.

The chain carries TRBV6-6 and TRBJ1-5; a possible D gene is TRBD1 (5 bases). With 10 bases removed from V and 4 bases from J, the gap between germline ends came to 17 bases. CDR1 and CDR2 (germline): MNHNY, SVGAGI (reference sequence). The CDR3 runs 14 residues. CDR3 sequence (DNA): TGTGCCACACGCCACGGGGCGGTTAATCAGCCCCAGCATTTT. This encodes CATRHGAVNQPQHF.

The V gene is TRBV11-2, the J gene TRBJ1-3; 9 nucleotides agree with TRBD1. This CDR3 spans 16 amino acids. J gave up 0 bases and V 5 bases, and 5 bases lay outside the gene matches. Germline-derived CDR1 and CDR2 are SGHAT and FQNNGV. The CDR3 DNA sequence: TGTGCCAGCAGCCCAACGACAGGGGGCTCTGGAAACACCATATATTTT. Its protein is CASSPTTGGSGNTIYF. Full variable domain (missing parts from reference TRBV11-2 and TRBJ1-3): EAGVAQSPRYKIIEKRQSVAFWCNPISGHATLYWYQQILGQGPKLLIQFQNNGVVDDSQLPKDRFSAERLKGVDSTLKIQPAKLEDSAVYLCASSPTTGGSGNTIYFGEGSWLTVV.

The chain has TRBV6-5 and TRBJ2-2, with D possibly matching TRBD2 (6 bases). Trimming removed 7 bases from V and 0 bases from J, with 12 bases in between. Germline lookup yields CDR1 MNHEY and CDR2 SVGAGI. CDR3 length: 15 amino acids. The CDR3 sequence: CASTRRGPNTGELFF. CDR3 sequence (DNA): TGTGCCAGCACCCGGAGGGGACCGAACACCGGGGAGCTGTTTTTT.

V is TRBV27 and J is TRBJ1-5, with D tentatively TRBD1 (6 bases). This CDR3 region has 18 residues. Germline lookup yields CDR1 MNHEY and CDR2 SMNVEV (reference sequence). The V end was cut by 2 bases, the J end by 1 base, with 18 bases between. The chain's CDR3 is CASSLRPTGTGSNQPQHF. The CDR3 DNA follows: TGTGCCAGCAGTTTAAGGCCGACAGGTACGGGGAGCAATCAGCCCCAGCATTTT.

This clone turned up a few times. The chain is built from TRBV30 and TRBJ1-2; 7 bases align to TRBD1. With V trimmed by 5 bases and J by 2 bases, 14 bases remained unmatched. This CDR3 has 16 residues. Germline values: CDR1 GTSNPN, CDR2 SVGIG (reference sequence). The CDR3 region has the DNA TGTGCCTGGTTCCTCCGGACAGGACCTACAAACTATGGCTACACCTTC. Translated, it gives CAWFLRTGPTNYGYTF.

The V gene is TRBV10-2, the J gene TRBJ1-2; the D is unclear. Germline CDR1 and CDR2: WSHSY and SAAADI. CDR3 length equals 16 residues. With 3 bases removed from V and 0 bases from J, the gap between germline ends came to 14 bases. The CDR3, as DNA: TGCGCCAGCAGTGAAATTTCTAGGCCCACTAACTATGGCTACACCTTC. Translating gives CASSEISRPTNYGYTF.

This clone occurred once. V is TRBV20-1 and J is TRBJ2-2, with D possibly matching TRBD2 (6 bases). Trimming took off 7 bases at V and 6 bases at J, with 9 bases between the two ends. Germline V lookup: CDR1 DFQATT, CDR2 SNEGSKA (reference sequence). The CDR3 is made up of 11 amino acids. The CDR3 is CSVQRAGELFF. Written as DNA, the CDR3 is TGCAGTGTACAGCGGGCCGGGGAGCTGTTTTTT.

The chain joins TRBV15 to TRBJ1-1; D is ambiguous. This CDR3 is built from 16 residues. Germline CDR1 LNHNV, CDR2 YYDKDF (reference sequence). Trimming took off 3 bases at V and 0 bases at J, with 14 bases between the two ends. CDR3: CATSSLDLGMNTEAFF. The CDR3 bases are TGTGCCACCAGCAGCCTAGATCTAGGGATGAACACTGAAGCTTTCTTT.

This clone was seen just once. The chain carries TRBV27 and TRBJ1-1; D is unclear. Trimming stripped 8 bases from V and 5 bases from J, with 18 bases between. The CDR3 sequence is 14 residues long. The V gene's germline CDR1 is MNHEY and CDR2 SMNVEV (reference sequence). CDR3 in amino acids: CASRADGRVTEAFF. The CDR3, as DNA: TGTGCCAGCCGTGCGGATGGGAGGGTAACTGAAGCTTTCTTT.

The chain joins TRBV2 to TRBJ2-7, with D possibly called TRBD1 or TRBD2 (6 bases each). The V gene lost 6 bases and the J gene lost 3 bases, with 15 bases spanning the gap. Germline CDR1 reads SNHLY; CDR2 reads FYNNEI. This CDR3 spans 14 amino acids. CDR3 residues: CASREGQLGYEQYF. CDR3 DNA: TGTGCCAGCAGGGAGGGACAACTAGGCTACGAGCAGTACTTC.

This clone was observed a few times. This chain links TRBV5-6 with TRBJ1-2; D not certain. The CDR3 sequence is 11 residues long. V shed 0 bases and J shed 9 bases, with 6 bases lying between them. Germline V gene lookup returns CDR1 SGHDT and CDR2 YYEEEE. This CDR3 is CASSLAWSYTF. The CDR3 region has the DNA TGTGCCAGCAGCTTGGCCTGGAGCTACACCTTC.

The J gene is TRBJ1-1, the V gene TRBV7-3, with a possible D match to TRBD1 (5 bases). Germline CDR1 SGHTA, CDR2 FQGTGA. The CDR3 loop spans 12 amino acids. V was cut by 4 bases and J by 4 bases, with 7 bases left in between. The CDR3 DNA is TGTGCCAGCAGCTCGGGGACCACTGAAGCTTTCTTT. As protein: CASSSGTTEAFF.

The J gene is TRBJ2-1, the V gene TRBV6-5, with D possibly matching TRBD2 (6 bases). This CDR3 comprises 14 residues. The germline V and J ends were trimmed by 5 bases and 8 bases, with 16 bases remaining between them. The V gene's germline CDR1 is MNHEY and CDR2 SVGAGI. CDR3 in DNA: TGTGCCAGCAGTATTCGACGGCGGGACCATGAGCAGTTCTTC. Its protein product is CASSIRRRDHEQFF.

This clone was seen a few times. The rearrangement joins TRBV6-5 to TRBJ1-2; 8 nucleotides line up with TRBD1. Trimming removed 7 bases from V and 4 bases from J; junction bases left unmatched: 11. From germline, CDR1 is MNHEY and CDR2 SVGAGI. The CDR3 contains 15 residues. The CDR3 DNA follows: TGTGCCAGCAAGCGAAGGGGACAGGACTTCTATGGCTACACCTTC. Translating gives CASKRRGQDFYGYTF.

The CDR3 nucleotides are TGTGCCAGTAGTATAGGACCGCGTGAAGCTTTCTTT. Translation: CASSIGPREAFF. The chain carries TRBV19 and TRBJ1-1; D is ambiguous. The germline V and J ends were trimmed by 1 base and 7 bases, with 7 bases remaining between them. This CDR3 spans 12 amino acids. Germline values: CDR1 LNHDA, CDR2 SQIVND (reference sequence).

The table lists this clone with a few counts. V usage is TRBV7-8 and J usage is TRBJ1-2, with 7 bases fitting TRBD1. Germline CDR1 is SGHVS and CDR2 is FQNEAQ. V shed 8 bases, J shed 4 bases, and the junction held 7 bases outside the gene matches. CDR3 length: 13 residues. CDR3 nucleotide sequence: TGTGCCAGCCTTAGGGCAGGGGGCTATGGCTACACCTTC. Its protein product is CASLRAGGYGYTF.

The V and J genes are TRBV18 and TRBJ2-3; D unclear. V lost 1 base to trimming and J lost 2 bases, with 7 bases between them. Germline CDR1 and CDR2: KGHSH and LQKENI. This CDR3 region has 14 residues. DNA of the CDR3: TGTGCCAGCTCACCACGTGGAAACACAGATACGCAGTATTTT. Residues: CASSPRGNTDTQYF.

V and J are TRBV18 and TRBJ1-5, with a weak D call TRBD1 (5 bases). The germline V and J ends were trimmed by 3 bases and 3 bases, with 12 bases remaining between them. CDR3 length: 15 amino acids. Germline values: CDR1 KGHSH, CDR2 LQKENI. The CDR3: CASSPTAGINQPQHF. The CDR3 DNA follows: TGTGCCAGCTCACCGACGGCAGGGATCAATCAGCCCCAGCATTTT.

V usage is TRBV2 and J usage is TRBJ2-7, with 10 bases matching TRBD2. The trim removed 8 bases at V and 5 bases at J, leaving 6 bases unmatched. Germline CDR1 and CDR2: SNHLY and FYNNEI. The length of the CDR3 is 13 residues. The CDR3 coding sequence is TGTGCCAGCGATCTAGCGGGAGTCAACGAGCAGTACTTC. Amino acids: CASDLAGVNEQYF.

The chain has TRBV7-2 and TRBJ2-2; no definite D call. The germline V and J ends were trimmed by 2 bases and 4 bases, with 11 bases remaining between them. The CDR3 covers 15 residues. Germline V gene lookup returns CDR1 SGHTA and CDR2 FQGNSA. The DNA of the CDR3 is TGTGCCAGCAGCTTAATGGCAGGATTCACCGGGGAGCTGTTTTTT. Translating gives CASSLMAGFTGELFF.

V and J are TRBV9 and TRBJ1-1; TRBD1 matches 8 bases. Germline lookup yields CDR1 SGDLS and CDR2 YYNGEE. The CDR3 spans 16 residues. J lost 2 bases, V lost 2 bases, and 8 bases had no gene match. The CDR3: CASSVGRQGLNTEAFF. The CDR3 nucleotides are TGTGCCAGCAGCGTGGGGCGACAGGGGCTAAACACTGAAGCTTTCTTT.